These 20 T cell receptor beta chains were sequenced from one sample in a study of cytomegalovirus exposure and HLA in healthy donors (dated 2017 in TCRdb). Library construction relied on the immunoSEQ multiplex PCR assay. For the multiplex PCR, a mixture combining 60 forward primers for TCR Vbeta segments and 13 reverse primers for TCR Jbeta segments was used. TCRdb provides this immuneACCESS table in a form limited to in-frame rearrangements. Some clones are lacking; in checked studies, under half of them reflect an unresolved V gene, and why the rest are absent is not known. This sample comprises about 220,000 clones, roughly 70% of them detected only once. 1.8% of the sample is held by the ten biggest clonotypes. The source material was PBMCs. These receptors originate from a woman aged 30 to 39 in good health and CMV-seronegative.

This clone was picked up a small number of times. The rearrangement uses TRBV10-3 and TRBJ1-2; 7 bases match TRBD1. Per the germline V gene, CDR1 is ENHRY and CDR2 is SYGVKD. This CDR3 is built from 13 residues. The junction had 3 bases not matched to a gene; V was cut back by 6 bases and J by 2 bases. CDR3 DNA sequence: TGTGCCATCAGACCACAGGGGAACTATGGCTACACCTTC. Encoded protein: CAIRPQGNYGYTF.

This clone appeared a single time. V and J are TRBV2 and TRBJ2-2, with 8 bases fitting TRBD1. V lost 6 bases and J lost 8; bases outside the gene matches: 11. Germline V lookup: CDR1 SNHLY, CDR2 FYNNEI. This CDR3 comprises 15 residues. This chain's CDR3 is CASRDAQGEYGELFF. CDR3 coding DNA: TGTGCCAGCAGGGATGCACAGGGGGAATATGGGGAGCTGTTTTTT.

DNA for the CDR3: TGTGCCAGCAGCCGGGGTGCGACGGGGGGGTTTGGCTACACCTTC. Its translation is CASSRGATGGFGYTF. The V gene is TRBV7-2, the J gene TRBJ1-2; tentative D call: TRBD1 (5 bases). V lost 5 bases and J 7 bases, leaving 20 bases between the germline ends. This CDR3 is built from 15 residues. Germline V gives CDR1 SGHTA, CDR2 FQGNSA.

For the CDR3, the DNA is TGTGCCACCAGCAACTCATACGAGCAGTACTTC. Translation: CATSNSYEQYF. V and J are TRBV15 and TRBJ2-7; D unresolved. The CDR3 loop spans 11 amino acids. CDR1 and CDR2 (germline): LNHNV, YYDKDF (reference sequence). V lost 4 bases to trimming and J lost 4 bases, with 5 bases between them.

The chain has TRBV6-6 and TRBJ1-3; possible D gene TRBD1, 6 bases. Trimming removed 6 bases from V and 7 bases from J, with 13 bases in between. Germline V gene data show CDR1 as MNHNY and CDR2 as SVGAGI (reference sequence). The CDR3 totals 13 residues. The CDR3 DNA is TGTGCCAGCAGACAGGGAGTCGCGAACACCATATATTTT. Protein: CASRQGVANTIYF.

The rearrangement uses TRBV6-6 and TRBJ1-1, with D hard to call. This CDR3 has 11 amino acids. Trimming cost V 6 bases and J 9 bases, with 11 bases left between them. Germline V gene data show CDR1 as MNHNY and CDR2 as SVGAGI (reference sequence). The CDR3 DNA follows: TGTGCCAGCAGCGAATTTGGCCAAGCTTTCTTT. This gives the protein CASSEFGQAFF.

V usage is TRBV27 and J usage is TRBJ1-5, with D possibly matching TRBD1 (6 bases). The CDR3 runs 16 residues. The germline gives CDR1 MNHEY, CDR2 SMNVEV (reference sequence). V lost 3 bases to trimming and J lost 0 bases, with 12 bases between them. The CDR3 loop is CASSFRGHSSNQPQHF. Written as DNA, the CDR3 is TGTGCCAGCAGTTTCAGGGGCCATTCTAGCAATCAGCCCCAGCATTTT.

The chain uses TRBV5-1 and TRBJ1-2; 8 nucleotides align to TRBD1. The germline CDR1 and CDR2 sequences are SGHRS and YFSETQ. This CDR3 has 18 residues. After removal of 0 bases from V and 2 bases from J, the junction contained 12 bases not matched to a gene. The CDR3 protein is CASSLESGGLRPNYGYTF. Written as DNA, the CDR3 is TGCGCCAGCAGCTTGGAGTCAGGGGGCCTCCGCCCCAACTATGGCTACACCTTC.

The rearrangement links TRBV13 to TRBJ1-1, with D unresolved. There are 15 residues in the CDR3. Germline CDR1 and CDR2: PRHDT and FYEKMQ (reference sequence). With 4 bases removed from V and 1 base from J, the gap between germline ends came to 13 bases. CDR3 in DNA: TGTGCCAGCAGCTCTCTTGGGCCGACGAACACTGAAGCTTTCTTT. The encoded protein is CASSSLGPTNTEAFF.

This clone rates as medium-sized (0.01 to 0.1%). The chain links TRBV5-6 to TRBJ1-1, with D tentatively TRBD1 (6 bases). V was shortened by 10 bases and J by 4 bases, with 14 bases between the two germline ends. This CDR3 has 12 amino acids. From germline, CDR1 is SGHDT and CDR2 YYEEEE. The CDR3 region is CAVHREGTEAFF. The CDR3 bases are TGTGCCGTACACAGGGAAGGCACTGAAGCTTTCTTT. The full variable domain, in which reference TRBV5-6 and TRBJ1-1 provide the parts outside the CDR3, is DAGVTQSPTHLIKTRGQQVTLRCSPKSGHDTVSWYQQALGQGPQFIFQYYEEEERQRGNFPDRFSGHQFPNYSSELNVNALLLGDSALYLCAVHREGTEAFFGQGTRLTVV.

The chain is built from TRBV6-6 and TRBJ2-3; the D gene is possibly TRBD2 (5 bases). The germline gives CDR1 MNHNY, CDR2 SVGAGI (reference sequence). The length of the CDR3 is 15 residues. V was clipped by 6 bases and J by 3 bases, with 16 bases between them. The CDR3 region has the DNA TGTGCCAGCAGATACGGACTGAGCGGAACAGATACGCAGTATTTT. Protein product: CASRYGLSGTDTQYF.

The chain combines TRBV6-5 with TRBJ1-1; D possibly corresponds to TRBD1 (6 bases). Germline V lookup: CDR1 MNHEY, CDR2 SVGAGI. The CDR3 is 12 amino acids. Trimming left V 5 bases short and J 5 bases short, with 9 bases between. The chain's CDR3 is CASSEGVTEAFF. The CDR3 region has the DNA TGTGCCAGCAGTGAGGGGGTTACTGAAGCTTTCTTT.

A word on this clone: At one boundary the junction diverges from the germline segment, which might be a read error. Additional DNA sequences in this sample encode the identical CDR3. This CDR3 is CASSPDQGEAFF. DNA of the CDR3: TGTGCCAGCAGCCCCGACCAGGGTGAAGCTTTCTTT. The chain recombines TRBV4-1 with TRBJ1-1, with D possibly being TRBD1 (5 bases). Germline V gene data show CDR1 as MGHRA and CDR2 as YSYEKL. This CDR3 has 12 amino acids.

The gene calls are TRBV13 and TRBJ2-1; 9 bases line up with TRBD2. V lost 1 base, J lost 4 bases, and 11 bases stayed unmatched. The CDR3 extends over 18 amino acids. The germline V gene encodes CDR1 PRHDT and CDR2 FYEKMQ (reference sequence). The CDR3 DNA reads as TGTGCCAGCAGCTTAGACCTCGCTGCGGGAGGGCCTTACAATGAGCAGTTCTTC. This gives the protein CASSLDLAAGGPYNEQFF.

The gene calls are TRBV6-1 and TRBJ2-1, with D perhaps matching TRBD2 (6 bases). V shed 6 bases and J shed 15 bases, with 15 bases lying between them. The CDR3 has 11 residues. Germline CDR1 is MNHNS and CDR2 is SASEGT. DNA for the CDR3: TGTGCCAGCAGCCACGGGGGTGAGGGGTTCTTC. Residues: CASSHGGEGFF.

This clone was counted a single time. CDR3 DNA sequence: TGTGCCAGCAGCCGTGGGGGGGATCAGCCCCAGCATTTT. Its translation is CASSRGGDQPQHF. This chain joins TRBV6-5 and TRBJ1-5; the D gene is possibly TRBD1 (5 bases). V was shortened by 6 bases and J by 5 bases, with 11 bases between the two germline ends. The CDR3 runs 13 residues. From germline, CDR1 is MNHEY and CDR2 SVGAGI.

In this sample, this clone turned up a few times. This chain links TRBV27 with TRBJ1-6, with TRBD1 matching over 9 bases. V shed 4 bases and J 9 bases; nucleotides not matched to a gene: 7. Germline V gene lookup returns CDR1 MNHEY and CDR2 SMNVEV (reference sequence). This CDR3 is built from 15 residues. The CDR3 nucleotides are TGTGCCAGCAGTTACCGGACAGGGGTAGGTTCACCCCTCCACTTT. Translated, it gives CASSYRTGVGSPLHF.

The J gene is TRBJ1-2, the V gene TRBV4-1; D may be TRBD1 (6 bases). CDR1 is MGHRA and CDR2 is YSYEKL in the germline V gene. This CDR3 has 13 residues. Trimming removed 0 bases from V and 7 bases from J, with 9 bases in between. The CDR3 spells CASSQDVRGGYTF. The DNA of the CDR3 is TGCGCCAGCAGCCAAGACGTCAGGGGTGGCTACACCTTC.

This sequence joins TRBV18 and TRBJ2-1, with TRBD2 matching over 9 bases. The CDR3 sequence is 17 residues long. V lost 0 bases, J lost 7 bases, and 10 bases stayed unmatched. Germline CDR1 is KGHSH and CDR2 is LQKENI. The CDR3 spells CASSPPGSGSGRNEQFF. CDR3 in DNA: TGTGCCAGCTCACCACCAGGATCTGGAAGCGGGAGGAATGAGCAGTTCTTC.

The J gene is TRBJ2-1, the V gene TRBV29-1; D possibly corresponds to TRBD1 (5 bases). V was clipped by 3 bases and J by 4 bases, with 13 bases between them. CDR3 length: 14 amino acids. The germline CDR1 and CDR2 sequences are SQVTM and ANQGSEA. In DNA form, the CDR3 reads TGCAGCGTTGAGGGGCAGGTGAGATACAATGAGCAGTTCTTC. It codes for CSVEGQVRYNEQFF.